Sequencing of this T cell receptor (beta chain) was carried out in a study of blood T cells in healthy people across ages. Each sample had at least 6.5 million PBMCs isolated. The CDR3 runs to 16 residues. Germline V gene data show CDR1 as MDHEN and CDR2 as SYDVKM. The V and J ends lost 6 bases and 4 bases, in that order; junction bases with no gene match: 11. Using a J-beta primer mix together with a sample-barcoded 5' primer, a second PCR was run for roughly 7 to 12 cycles. Each CDR3 protein is one row after TCRdb ran MiXCR on the 5' RACE reads. The sample includes over a million distinct CDR3 sequences, under 55% of them seen just once.

What was sequenced was blood. The source is a woman aged 55 to 70 in good health. The chain has TRBV28 and TRBJ2-1, with 8 bases aligning to TRBD2. CDR3 amino acids: CASRLAERLKYNEQFF. The CDR3 DNA is TGTGCCAGCAGACTAGCGGAGAGACTAAAATACAATGAGCAGTTCTTC. Drawing the rest from reference TRBV28 and TRBJ2-1, the complete variable domain is DVKVTQSSRYLVKRTGEKVFLECVQDMDHENMFWYRQDPGLGLRLIYFSYDVKMKEKGDIPEGYSVSREKKERFSLILESASTNQTSMYLCASRLAERLKYNEQFFGPGTRLTVL.